Below are 20 T cell receptor beta chains sequenced from a single sample in a study of T cells after yellow fever vaccination. TCRdb processed the 5' RACE reads anew with MiXCR; each CDR3 protein has one entry. The data contain 500,000 to 650,000 distinct CDR3 sequences, 13% of them seen just once; the ten biggest clones take up about 14%. This material consisted of PBMCs, taken on the day of the yellow fever booster vaccination. These receptors originate from a man younger than 40 who received the YFV17D yellow fever vaccine.

This chain connects TRBV27 to TRBJ1-6; 8 bases map to TRBD1. The germline gives CDR1 MNHEY, CDR2 SMNVEV (reference sequence). This CDR3 is built from 14 residues. Trimming removed 6 bases from V and 5 bases from J; junction bases left unmatched: 3. This chain's CDR3 is CASRVGQDNSPLHF. The CDR3 region has the DNA TGTGCCAGCAGGGTGGGACAGGATAATTCACCCCTCCACTTT.

This sequence joins TRBV5-1 and TRBJ1-1, with D perhaps matching TRBD1 (5 bases). Germline CDR1 reads SGHRS; CDR2 reads YFSETQ. V lost 1 base and J 3 bases, leaving 13 bases between the germline ends. There are 15 residues in the CDR3. DNA for the CDR3: TGCGCCAGCAGCTTGACGGTAGGGGTAGACACTGAAGCTTTCTTT. This gives the protein CASSLTVGVDTEAFF.

This clonotype came up a few times. The gene calls are TRBV3-1 and TRBJ1-5, with no clear D. The CDR3 covers 14 residues. CDR1 is LGHDT and CDR2 is YNNKEL in the germline V gene (reference sequence). The V and J ends lost 0 bases and 7 bases respectively, with 10 bases between them. DNA of the CDR3: TGTGCCAGCAGCCAAGAGTTTAATTGGCAGCCCCAGCATTTT. It translates to CASSQEFNWQPQHF.

This clonotype appeared a few times. V usage is TRBV6-5 and J usage is TRBJ2-3, with D possibly TRBD2 on 5 matching bases. The V gene's germline CDR1 is MNHEY and CDR2 SVGAGI. V was clipped by 0 bases and J by 2 bases, with 12 bases between them. The CDR3 spans 16 residues. Written as DNA, the CDR3 is TGTGCCAGCAGTTACTCGAGGACGGGATACACAGATACGCAGTATTTT. It yields the protein CASSYSRTGYTDTQYF.

This clonotype was observed a handful of times. V and J are TRBV6-1 and TRBJ2-7, with TRBD1 matching 11 bases. The junction had 6 bases not matched to a gene; V was cut back by 6 bases and J by 5 bases. This CDR3 spans 14 amino acids. Germline values: CDR1 MNHNS, CDR2 SASEGT. The chain's CDR3 is CASRPGQGVNEQYF. The CDR3 nucleotides are TGTGCCAGCAGACCGGGACAGGGGGTTAACGAGCAGTACTTC.

This chain uses TRBV6-1 with TRBJ2-3, with 13 bases matching TRBD2. The germline CDR1 and CDR2 sequences are MNHNS and SASEGT. There are 16 residues in the CDR3. After removal of 6 bases from V and 3 bases from J, the junction contained 6 bases not matched to a gene. The CDR3 nucleotides are TGTGCCAGCAGACCCGGGACTAGCGGGAATACAGATACGCAGTATTTT. Its protein is CASRPGTSGNTDTQYF.

The chain joins TRBV20-1 to TRBJ2-1; 7 nucleotides match TRBD1. Germline CDR1 DFQATT, CDR2 SNEGSKA (reference sequence). V lost 3 bases, J lost 3 bases, and 11 bases stayed unmatched. The CDR3 runs 16 residues. The CDR3 DNA reads TGCAGTGCTAGTGATCCGAGACAGGGAATCTACAATGAGCAGTTCTTC. Its protein product is CSASDPRQGIYNEQFF.

In this sample, this clonotype turned up a few times. V is TRBV9 and J is TRBJ2-1; no reliable D call. V was cut by 0 bases and J by 4 bases, with 11 bases left in between. Germline CDR1 and CDR2: SGDLS and YYNGEE. This CDR3 region has 15 residues. Written as DNA, the CDR3 is TGTGCCAGCAGCGTAGCTCTCGCCAATTACAATGAGCAGTTCTTC. Its protein is CASSVALANYNEQFF.

V gene TRBV20-1 combines with J gene TRBJ2-3, with a possible D match to TRBD1 (6 bases). Germline V gene data show CDR1 as DFQATT and CDR2 as SNEGSKA (reference sequence). The V end lost 0 bases, the J end lost 2 bases, and 18 bases lay between the germline ends. CDR3 length: 17 residues. The CDR3 DNA sequence: TGCAGTGCTAGAGACTCGGGACAAGGACAGATCACAGATACGCAGTATTTT. This encodes CSARDSGQGQITDTQYF.

This clonotype was seen many times. V and J are TRBV12-3 or TRBV12-4 and TRBJ2-1; TRBD2 aligns across 12 bases. Trimming took 5 bases from V and 4 from J; bases not matched to a gene: 6. The CDR3 length is 16 residues. The CDR3 here is CASSPRTSGTYNEQFF. As DNA, the CDR3 is TGTGCCAGCAGTCCTCGGACTAGCGGGACGTACAATGAGCAGTTCTTC.

About this clonotype itself: Sequence at one end of the junction differs from germline and may be a read error. The chain uses TRBV18 and TRBJ2-1; D is unresolved. This CDR3 has 15 amino acids. The germline gives CDR1 KGHSH, CDR2 LQKENI. In DNA form, the CDR3 reads TGTGCCAGCTCCCCACAAGGTTTTTCCTACAATGAGCAGTTCTTC. This sequence encodes CASSPQGFSYNEQFF.

This clonotype appeared a few times. The rearrangement uses TRBV18 and TRBJ2-7, with 7 bases that match TRBD1. CDR3 length: 15 residues. Germline assignment: CDR1 KGHSH and CDR2 LQKENI. The V and J ends lost 3 bases and 6 bases, in that order; junction bases with no gene match: 11. CDR3 sequence: CASSPRQGAGAEQYF. CDR3 DNA sequence: TGTGCCAGCTCACCCCGACAGGGCGCCGGGGCCGAGCAGTACTTC.

This clonotype was detected ten times or more. The chain couples TRBV20-1 to TRBJ2-1; unclear D gene. The CDR3 is 15 residues long. Between the trimmed V and J ends, which lost 3 bases and 0 bases, there was a span of 12 bases. Germline V lookup: CDR1 DFQATT, CDR2 SNEGSKA (reference sequence). The CDR3 here is CSASGPRSSYNEQFF. The CDR3 nucleotides read TGCAGTGCTAGTGGTCCCCGCAGCTCCTACAATGAGCAGTTCTTC.

This clonotype was counted between two and nine times. V is TRBV7-9 and J is TRBJ2-5; unclear D gene. Per the germline V gene, CDR1 is SEHNR and CDR2 is FQNEAQ (reference sequence). Trimming took 5 bases from V and 3 from J, leaving 7 bases between them. This CDR3 is 12 amino acids long. The CDR3 nucleotides read TGTGCCAGCAGCATTAATAAAGAGACCCAGTACTTC. This codes for CASSINKETQYF.

The chain uses TRBV20-1 and TRBJ2-1; TRBD2 agrees at 10 bases. Per germline, CDR1 DFQATT and CDR2 SNEGSKA (reference sequence). This CDR3 spans 13 amino acids. V gave up 5 bases and J gave up 9 bases; unmatched junction bases: 7. For the CDR3, the DNA is TGCAGTGCTGCGACTAGCGGGCCTCCTGAGCAGTTCTTC. This encodes CSAATSGPPEQFF.

This sequence joins TRBV20-1 and TRBJ2-7; TRBD2 agrees at 7 bases. Per germline, CDR1 DFQATT and CDR2 SNEGSKA (reference sequence). The V gene end was trimmed by 2 bases and the J gene end by 4 bases; junction bases not matched to a gene: 5. CDR3 length equals 13 residues. The CDR3 protein is CSARKGGQYEQYF. As DNA, the CDR3 is TGCAGTGCTAGAAAGGGAGGGCAATACGAGCAGTACTTC.

This clonotype came up a few times. J is TRBJ2-5 and V is TRBV7-6; 16 bases align to TRBD2. The CDR3 is made up of 15 amino acids. From germline, CDR1 is SGHVS and CDR2 FNYEAQ. Trimming took 0 bases from V and 9 from J; bases not matched to a gene: 1. The CDR3 region has the DNA TGTGCCAGCAGCTTAGCGGGACTAGCGGGAGGGGCCCAGTACTTC. Protein: CASSLAGLAGGAQYF. The full variable domain, in which reference TRBV7-6 and TRBJ2-5 provide the parts outside the CDR3, is GAGVSQSPRYKVTKRGQDVALRCDPISGHVSLYWYRQALGQGPEFLTYFNYEAQQDKSGLPNDRFSAERPEGSISTLTIQRTEQRDSAMYRCASSLAGLAGGAQYFGPGTRLLVL.

This clonotype has a handful of counts. The rearrangement joins TRBV18 to TRBJ1-3; D not certain. There are 13 residues in the CDR3. The V gene's germline CDR1 is KGHSH and CDR2 LQKENI. V was clipped by 7 bases and J by 4 bases, with 11 bases between them. CDR3 bases: TGTGCCAGCTTTTCCCTTGAAGGAAACACCATATATTTT. This sequence encodes CASFSLEGNTIYF.

In this sample, this clonotype turned up a few times. The J gene is TRBJ2-3, the V gene TRBV7-9; 7 nucleotides agree with TRBD2. Germline V gene data show CDR1 as SEHNR and CDR2 as FQNEAQ (reference sequence). V trimming: 4 bases; J trimming: 7 bases; junction bases outside the gene matches: 17. The length of the CDR3 is 17 residues. CDR3 bases: TGTGCCAGCAGCTCCGGCTCCGCGACTAGCCATGCGTATACGCAGTATTTT. Encoded protein: CASSSGSATSHAYTQYF. Full variable domain (outside the CDR3, taken from reference TRBV7-9 and TRBJ2-3): DTGVSQNPRHKITKRGQNVTFRCDPISEHNRLYWYRQTLGQGPEFLTYFQNEAQLEKSRLLSDRFSAERPKGSFSTLEIQRTEQGDSAMYLCASSSGSATSHAYTQYFGPGTRLTVL.

This rearrangement joins TRBV6-5 to TRBJ2-5, with 10 bases that match TRBD2. The length of the CDR3 is 17 residues. Germline V gives CDR1 MNHEY, CDR2 SVGAGI. The V and J ends lost 4 bases and 0 bases, in that order; junction bases with no gene match: 8. Written as DNA, the CDR3 is TGTGCCAGCAGTTGGCTAGCGGGAGAGACTTACCAAGAGACCCAGTACTTC. As protein: CASSWLAGETYQETQYF.